This T cell receptor (beta chain) was sequenced during a study of patients and donors after allogeneic stem cell transplantation. Using its own MiXCR run on the RT-PCR reads, TCRdb lists one record per CDR3 protein. The data contain roughly 960,000 distinct CDR3 sequences, roughly 18% of them singletons. Sequenced sample: blood, either unsorted or a sorted T cell fraction (not recorded which). The clonotype comes from a human donor who was either an allogeneic HSCT recipient or a stem cell or donor lymphocyte infusion donor (not recorded which). It is not recorded whose cells these are; they may come from a transplant donor.

The CDR3 DNA reads as TGCAGTGCTAAGGGGGGACAGGGGGTAAACTATGGCTACACCTTC. It encodes CSAKGGQGVNYGYTF. The chain couples TRBV20-1 to TRBJ1-2; TRBD1 agrees at 11 bases. The CDR3 has 15 amino acids. Trimming took 4 bases from V and 2 from J; bases not matched to a gene: 6. The V gene's germline CDR1 is DFQATT and CDR2 SNEGSKA (reference sequence).